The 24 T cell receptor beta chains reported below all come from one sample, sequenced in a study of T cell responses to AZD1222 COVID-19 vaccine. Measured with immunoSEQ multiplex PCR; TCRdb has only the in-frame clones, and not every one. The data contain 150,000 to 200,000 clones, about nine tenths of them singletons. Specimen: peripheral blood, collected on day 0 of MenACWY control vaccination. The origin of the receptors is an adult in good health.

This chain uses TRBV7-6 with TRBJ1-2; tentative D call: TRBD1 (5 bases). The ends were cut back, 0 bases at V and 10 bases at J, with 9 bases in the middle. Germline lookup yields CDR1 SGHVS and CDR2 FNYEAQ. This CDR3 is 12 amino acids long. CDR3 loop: CASSLALGDYTF. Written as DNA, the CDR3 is TGTGCCAGCAGCTTAGCGTTGGGGGACTACACCTTC. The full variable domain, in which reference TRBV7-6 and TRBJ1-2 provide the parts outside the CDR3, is GAGVSQSPRYKVTKRGQDVALRCDPISGHVSLYWYRQALGQGPEFLTYFNYEAQQDKSGLPNDRFSAERPEGSISTLTIQRTEQRDSAMYRCASSLALGDYTFGSGTRLTVV.

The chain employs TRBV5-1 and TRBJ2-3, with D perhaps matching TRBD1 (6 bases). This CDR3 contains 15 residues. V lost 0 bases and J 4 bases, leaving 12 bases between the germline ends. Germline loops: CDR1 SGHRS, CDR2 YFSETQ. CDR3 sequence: CASSLGGGAADTQYF. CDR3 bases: TGCGCCAGCAGCTTGGGAGGGGGTGCGGCAGATACGCAGTATTTT.

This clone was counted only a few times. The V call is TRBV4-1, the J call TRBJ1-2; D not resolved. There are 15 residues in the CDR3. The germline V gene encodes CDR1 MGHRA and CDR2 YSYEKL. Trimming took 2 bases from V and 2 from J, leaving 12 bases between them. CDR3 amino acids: CASSQLTPSNYGYTF. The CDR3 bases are TGCGCCAGCAGCCAATTAACCCCCTCAAACTATGGCTACACCTTC.

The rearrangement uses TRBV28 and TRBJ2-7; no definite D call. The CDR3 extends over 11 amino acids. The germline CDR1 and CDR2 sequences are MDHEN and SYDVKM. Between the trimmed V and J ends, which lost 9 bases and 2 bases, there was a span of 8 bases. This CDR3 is CASGPAYEQYF. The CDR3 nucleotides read TGTGCCAGTGGTCCTGCCTACGAGCAGTACTTC.

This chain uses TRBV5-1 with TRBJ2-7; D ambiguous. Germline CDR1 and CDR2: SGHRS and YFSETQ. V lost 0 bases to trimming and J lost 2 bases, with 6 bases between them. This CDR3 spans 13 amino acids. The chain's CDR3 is CASSLEQPYEQYF. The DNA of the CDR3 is TGCGCCAGCAGCTTGGAACAGCCCTACGAGCAGTACTTC.

The CDR3 nucleotides are TGTGCCAGCAGCCCTGACCGCTCCTATAATTCACCCCTCCACTTT. This encodes CASSPDRSYNSPLHF. This chain connects TRBV7-9 to TRBJ1-6; unclear D gene. V dropped 5 bases and J dropped 0 bases, with 8 bases sitting between them. The CDR3 is 15 amino acids. CDR1 is SEHNR and CDR2 is FQNEAQ in the germline V gene (reference sequence).

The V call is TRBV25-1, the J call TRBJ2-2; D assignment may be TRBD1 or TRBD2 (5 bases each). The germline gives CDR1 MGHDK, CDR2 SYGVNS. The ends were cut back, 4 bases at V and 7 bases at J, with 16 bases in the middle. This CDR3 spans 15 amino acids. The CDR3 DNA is TGTGCCAGCAGTGCCTTTACCGGGGCGGTCGGGGAGCTGTTTTTT. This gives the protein CASSAFTGAVGELFF.

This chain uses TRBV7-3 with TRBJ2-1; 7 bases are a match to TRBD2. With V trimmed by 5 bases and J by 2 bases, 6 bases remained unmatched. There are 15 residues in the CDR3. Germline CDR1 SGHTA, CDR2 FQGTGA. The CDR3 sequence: CASSPRGVPYNEQFF. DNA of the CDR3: TGTGCCAGCAGCCCCCGGGGGGTCCCCTACAATGAGCAGTTCTTC.

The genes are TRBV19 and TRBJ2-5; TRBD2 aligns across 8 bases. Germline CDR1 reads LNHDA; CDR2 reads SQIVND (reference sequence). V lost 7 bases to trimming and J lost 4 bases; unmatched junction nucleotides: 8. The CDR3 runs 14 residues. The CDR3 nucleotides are TGTGCCAGTAAGCCGGGAGGGTTGGGAGAGACCCAGTACTTC. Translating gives CASKPGGLGETQYF.

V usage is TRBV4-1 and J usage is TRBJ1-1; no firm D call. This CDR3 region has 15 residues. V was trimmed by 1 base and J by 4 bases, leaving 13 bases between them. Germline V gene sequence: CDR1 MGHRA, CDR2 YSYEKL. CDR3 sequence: CASSQGWTGRTEAFF. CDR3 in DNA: TGCGCCAGCAGCCAAGGGTGGACTGGGCGCACTGAAGCTTTCTTT.

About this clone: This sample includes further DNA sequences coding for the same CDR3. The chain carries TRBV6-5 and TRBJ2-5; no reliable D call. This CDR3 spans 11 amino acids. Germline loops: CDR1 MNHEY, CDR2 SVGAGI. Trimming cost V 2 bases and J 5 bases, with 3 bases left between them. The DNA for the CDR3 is TGTGCCAGCAGTTACATGGAGACCCAGTACTTC. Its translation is CASSYMETQYF.

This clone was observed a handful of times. The CDR3 loop reads CAISDTTSGNNEQFF. The CDR3 nucleotides read TGTGCCATCAGTGACACCACTAGCGGTAACAATGAGCAGTTCTTC. The V call is TRBV10-3, the J call TRBJ2-1, with TRBD2 matching over 8 bases. J lost 5 bases, V lost 3 bases, and 6 bases had no gene match. This CDR3 has 15 residues. Per the germline V gene, CDR1 is ENHRY and CDR2 is SYGVKD.

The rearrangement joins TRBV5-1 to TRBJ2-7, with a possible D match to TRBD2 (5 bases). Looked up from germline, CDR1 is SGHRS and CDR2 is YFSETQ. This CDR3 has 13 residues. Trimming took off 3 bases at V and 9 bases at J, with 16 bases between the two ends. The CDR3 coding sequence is TGCGCCAGCAGCTCGGGAACTAGAACCGGGCAGTACTTC. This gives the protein CASSSGTRTGQYF.

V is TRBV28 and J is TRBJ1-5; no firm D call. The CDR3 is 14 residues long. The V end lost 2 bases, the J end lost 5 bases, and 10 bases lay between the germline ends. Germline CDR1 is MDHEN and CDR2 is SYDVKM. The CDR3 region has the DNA TGTGCCAGCAGTTTACCCCGGTGGGATCAGCCCCAGCATTTT. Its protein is CASSLPRWDQPQHF. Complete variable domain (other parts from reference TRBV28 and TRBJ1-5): DVKVTQSSRYLVKRTGEKVFLECVQDMDHENMFWYRQDPGLGLRLIYFSYDVKMKEKGDIPEGYSVSREKKERFSLILESASTNQTSMYLCASSLPRWDQPQHFGDGTRLSIL.

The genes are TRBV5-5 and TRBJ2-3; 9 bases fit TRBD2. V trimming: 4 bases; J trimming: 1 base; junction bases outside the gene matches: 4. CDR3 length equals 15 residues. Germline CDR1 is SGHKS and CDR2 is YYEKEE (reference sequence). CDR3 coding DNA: TGTGCCAGCAGCAGATGGACTAGCGGCACAGATACGCAGTATTTT. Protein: CASSRWTSGTDTQYF.

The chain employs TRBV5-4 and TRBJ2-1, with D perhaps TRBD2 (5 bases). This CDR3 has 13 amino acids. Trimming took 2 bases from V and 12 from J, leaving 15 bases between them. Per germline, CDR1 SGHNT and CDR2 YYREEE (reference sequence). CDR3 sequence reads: CASSFSRGGWQFF. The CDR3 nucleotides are TGTGCCAGCAGCTTCTCCAGAGGAGGCTGGCAGTTCTTC.

CDR3 DNA: TGTGCCAGCAGTGGGGTTGGGGAGGGAGGAAGACAGCCCCAGCATTTT. Protein sequence: CASSGVGEGGRQPQHF. The J gene is TRBJ1-5, the V gene TRBV6-1; D is unclear. Germline values: CDR1 MNHNS, CDR2 SASEGT. V was shortened by 4 bases and J by 7 bases, with 20 bases between the two germline ends. The CDR3 loop spans 16 amino acids.

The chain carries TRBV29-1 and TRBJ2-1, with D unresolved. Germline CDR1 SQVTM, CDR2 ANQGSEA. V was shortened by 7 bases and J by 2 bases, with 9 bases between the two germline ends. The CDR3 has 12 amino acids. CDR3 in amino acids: CSAWFTYNEQFF. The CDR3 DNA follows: TGCAGCGCCTGGTTTACCTACAATGAGCAGTTCTTC.

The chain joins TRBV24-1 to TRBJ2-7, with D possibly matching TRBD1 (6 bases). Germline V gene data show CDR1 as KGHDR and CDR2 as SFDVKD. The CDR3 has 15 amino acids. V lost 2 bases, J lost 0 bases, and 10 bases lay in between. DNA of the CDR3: TGTGCCACCAGTGATTCGAGGACAGACTCCTACGAGCAGTACTTC. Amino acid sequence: CATSDSRTDSYEQYF.

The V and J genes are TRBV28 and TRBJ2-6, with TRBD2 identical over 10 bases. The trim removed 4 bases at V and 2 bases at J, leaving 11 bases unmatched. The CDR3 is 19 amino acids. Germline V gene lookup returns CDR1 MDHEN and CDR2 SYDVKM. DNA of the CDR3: TGTGCCAGCAGTTCCTCGAGGCTAGCGGGGGTTACTGGGGCCAACGTCCTGACTTTC. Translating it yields CASSSSRLAGVTGANVLTF.

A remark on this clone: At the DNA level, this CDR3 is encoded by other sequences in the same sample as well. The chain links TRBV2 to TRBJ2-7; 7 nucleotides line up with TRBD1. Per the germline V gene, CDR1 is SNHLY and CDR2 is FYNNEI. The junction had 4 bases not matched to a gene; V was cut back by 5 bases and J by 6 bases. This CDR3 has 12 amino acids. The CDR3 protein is CASSLQGSEQYF. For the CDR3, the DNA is TGTGCCAGCAGTCTACAGGGGAGCGAGCAGTACTTC.

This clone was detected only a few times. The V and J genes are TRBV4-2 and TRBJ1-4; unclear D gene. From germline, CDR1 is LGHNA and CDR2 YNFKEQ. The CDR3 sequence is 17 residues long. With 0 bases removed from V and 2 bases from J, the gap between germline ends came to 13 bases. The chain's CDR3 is CASSQDGSLATNEKLFF. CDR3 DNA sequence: TGTGCCAGCAGCCAAGATGGTAGCCTCGCGACTAATGAAAAACTGTTTTTT.

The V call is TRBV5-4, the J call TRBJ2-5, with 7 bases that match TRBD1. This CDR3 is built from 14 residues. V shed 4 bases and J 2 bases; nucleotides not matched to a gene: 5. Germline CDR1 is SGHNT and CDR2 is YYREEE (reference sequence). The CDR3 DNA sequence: TGTGCCAGCAGCCTTCCGGGACAGCAAGAGACCCAGTACTTC. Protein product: CASSLPGQQETQYF.

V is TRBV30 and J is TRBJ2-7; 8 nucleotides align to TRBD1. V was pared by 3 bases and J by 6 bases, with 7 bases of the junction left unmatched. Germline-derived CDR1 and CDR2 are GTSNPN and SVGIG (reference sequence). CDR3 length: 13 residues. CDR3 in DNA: TGTGCCTGGAGCAAAGGACAGGGTCTCGAGCAGTACTTC. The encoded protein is CAWSKGQGLEQYF. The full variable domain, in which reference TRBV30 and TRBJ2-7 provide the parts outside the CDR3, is SQTIHQWPATLVQPVGSPLSLECTVEGTSNPNLYWYRQAAGRGLQLLFYSVGIGQISSEVPQNLSASRPQDRQFILSSKKLLLSDSGFYLCAWSKGQGLEQYFGPGTRLTVT.